Following are 25 T cell receptor beta chains from one sample sequenced in a study of blood T cells in healthy people across ages. Then a second PCR, running about 7 to 11 cycles, was carried out with a sample-barcoded 5' primer and a J-beta primer mix. MiXCR was run by TCRdb on the 5' RACE reads, yielding one entry per CDR3 protein. The data contain 1,500,000 or so distinct CDR3 sequences, about 42% of them singletons. Sequencing input: blood. The receptors shown here come from a woman aged 18-29 years in good health.

As concerns this clonotype: One end of the junction does not line up with germline, which may come from a read error. The chain has TRBV7-2 and TRBJ2-1; D unclear. This CDR3 has 12 amino acids. Germline V CDR1 and CDR2: SGHTA, FQGNSA. In DNA, the CDR3 is TGTGCCGGCAGCTTAGACCGACATGAGCAGTTCTTC. Translation: CAGSLDRHEQFF.

The chain combines TRBV20-1 with TRBJ2-7, with TRBD2 matching 7 bases. Germline lookup yields CDR1 DFQATT and CDR2 SNEGSKA (reference sequence). There are 12 residues in the CDR3. Unmatched junction bases numbered 4, after V lost 5 bases and J lost 3 bases. CDR3 sequence (DNA): TGCAGTGCTCACGGGACTATCTACGAGCAGTACTTC. Amino acids: CSAHGTIYEQYF.

This clonotype has just one count. It may be a read error: a sequence one base away is much more abundant. This chain uses TRBV14 with TRBJ1-1; no definite D call. Trimming removed 0 bases from V and 7 bases from J, with 9 bases in between. The CDR3 runs 13 residues. The germline gives CDR1 SGHDN, CDR2 FVKESK. CDR3 region: CASSQDNSVEAFF. CDR3 in DNA: TGTGCCAGCAGCCAAGATAACAGCGTTGAAGCTTTCTTT.

The chain carries TRBV29-1 and TRBJ2-5; D ambiguous. The J call is in doubt because the DNA end fits TRBJ2-7 better. Germline CDR1 and CDR2: SQVTM and ANQGSEA. The CDR3 covers 11 residues. CDR3 protein: CSVEYNYEQYF. The CDR3 bases are TGCAGCGTTGAATACAACTACGAGCAGTACTTC.

A few counts support this clonotype. The V gene is TRBV7-8, the J gene TRBJ1-2; tentatively, D is TRBD1 (5 bases). V lost 5 bases and J 0 bases, leaving 13 bases between the germline ends. CDR3 length equals 15 residues. Germline CDR1 and CDR2: SGHVS and FQNEAQ. The CDR3 DNA sequence: TGTGCCAGCAGCCCCCGCCAGGGCTCTAACTATGGCTACACCTTC. Protein: CASSPRQGSNYGYTF.

Comments on this clonotype: The junction shows a germline mismatch at one end, possibly a read error. The V and J genes are TRBV20-1 and TRBJ2-1, with 9 bases fitting TRBD1. Germline-derived CDR1 and CDR2 are DFQATT and SNEGSKA (reference sequence). There are 16 residues in the CDR3. The CDR3 reads CSAGDPDRGVVSEQFF. CDR3 in DNA: TGCAGTGCTGGAGACCCGGACAGGGGAGTGGTTAGTGAGCAGTTCTTC.

The chain links TRBV4-2 to TRBJ2-1, with a possible D match to TRBD1 (6 bases). Germline V lookup: CDR1 LGHNA, CDR2 YNFKEQ. CDR3 size: 14 residues. With 0 bases removed from V and 6 bases from J, the gap between germline ends came to 9 bases. The CDR3 DNA sequence: TGTGCCAGCAGCCAAGATTACAGGGTCAATGAGCAGTTCTTC. Its protein is CASSQDYRVNEQFF.

The genes are TRBV20-1 and TRBJ2-1, with 14 bases identical to TRBD2. V gave up 6 bases and J gave up 7 bases; unmatched junction bases: 5. CDR1 is DFQATT and CDR2 is SNEGSKA in the germline V gene (reference sequence). CDR3 size: 14 residues. Here the CDR3 reads CSATGTSGSNEQFF. The CDR3, as DNA: TGCAGTGCGACCGGGACTAGCGGGAGTAATGAGCAGTTCTTC.

This clonotype was observed a few times. V usage is TRBV6-6 and J usage is TRBJ2-5; no clear D gene. Trimming took 5 bases from V and 4 from J, leaving 8 bases between them. The germline CDR1 and CDR2 sequences are MNHNY and SVGAGI (reference sequence). The CDR3 totals 12 residues. CDR3 DNA: TGTGCCAGCAGTCATCTTCCAGAGACCCAGTACTTC. Protein product: CASSHLPETQYF.

This sequence joins TRBV7-2 and TRBJ2-1, with a tentative D call TRBD2 (6 bases). In germline, CDR1 is SGHTA, CDR2 FQGNSA. Deletions cut 5 bases from V and 3 bases from J, with 17 bases between. This CDR3 comprises 16 residues. DNA of the CDR3: TGTGCCAGCAGCAAGGGAGGTCCGAACAACTACAATGAGCAGTTCTTC. Its protein product is CASSKGGPNNYNEQFF.

This clonotype was seen more than once but under ten times. The chain carries TRBV4-3 and TRBJ1-2; a possible D gene is TRBD1 (5 bases). The CDR3 totals 16 residues. From germline, CDR1 is LGHNA and CDR2 YSLEER. The V end was cut by 1 base, the J end by 2 bases, with 14 bases between. Here the CDR3 DNA reads TGCGCCAGCAGCCAAGGACAGTCCCGCAAAAACTATGGCTACACCTTC. Encoded protein: CASSQGQSRKNYGYTF.

The rearrangement uses TRBV27 and TRBJ2-7; no clear D gene. The germline V gene has CDR1 MNHEY and CDR2 SMNVEV (reference sequence). Trimming took 3 bases from V and 0 from J, leaving 9 bases between them. The CDR3 extends over 14 amino acids. Written as DNA, the CDR3 is TGTGCCAGCAGTTTGAGAAGGCCCTCCTACGAGCAGTACTTC. It encodes CASSLRRPSYEQYF.

Note on this clonotype: At one end the junction does not follow the germline gene, possibly because of a read error. The CDR3 nucleotides read TGTGCCAGCAGGGCCGGGACAGGAAGCAATCAGCCACAGCATTTT. Its translation: CASRAGTGSNQPQHF. V usage is TRBV27 and J usage is TRBJ1-5; 8 nucleotides align to TRBD1. The CDR3 totals 15 residues. The germline V gene encodes CDR1 MNHEY and CDR2 SMNVEV (reference sequence).

The chain is built from TRBV29-1 and TRBJ1-1, with D possibly being TRBD1 (6 bases). V dropped 8 bases and J dropped 1 base, with 20 bases sitting between them. CDR1 and CDR2 (germline): SQVTM, ANQGSEA. CDR3 length: 15 amino acids. DNA of the CDR3: TGCAGCACCTCCCCCAGACAGGCATGGAACACTGAAGCTTTCTTT. It yields the protein CSTSPRQAWNTEAFF.

The gene calls are TRBV6-5 and TRBJ2-3, with D unresolved. Trimming shortened V by 2 bases and J by 2 bases, and 14 bases separated the two germline ends. There are 16 residues in the CDR3. CDR1 is MNHEY and CDR2 is SVGAGI in the germline V gene. CDR3 loop: CASSYRAPVLTDTQYF. CDR3 DNA: TGTGCCAGCAGTTACCGCGCGCCCGTTCTCACAGATACGCAGTATTTT.

The chain joins TRBV9 to TRBJ2-7; 8 bases are a match to TRBD1. The CDR3 consists of 15 residues. V gave up 4 bases and J gave up 3 bases; unmatched junction bases: 9. Germline CDR1 and CDR2: SGDLS and YYNGEE. In DNA, the CDR3 is TGTGCCAGCAGCCCCACAGGGGGGTCCCTCTACGAGCAGTACTTC. It codes for CASSPTGGSLYEQYF.

Only a few counts were recorded for this clonotype. This chain links TRBV20-1 with TRBJ2-3; possibly TRBD2 for D (5 bases). Germline CDR1 is DFQATT and CDR2 is SNEGSKA (reference sequence). The length of the CDR3 is 14 residues. V was pared by 3 bases and J by 1 base, with 11 bases between. The CDR3 loop reads CSASRAERTDTQYF. DNA of the CDR3: TGCAGTGCTAGCAGAGCGGAACGCACAGATACGCAGTATTTT.

The J gene is TRBJ2-7, the V gene TRBV20-1; TRBD2 might be the D (5 bases). This CDR3 is 13 amino acids long. V lost 4 bases and J lost 3, with 13 bases in between. The germline CDR1 and CDR2 sequences are DFQATT and SNEGSKA (reference sequence). The CDR3 sequence: CSATRLRDYEQYF. CDR3 sequence (DNA): TGCAGTGCTACCAGACTAAGGGACTACGAGCAGTACTTC.

This chain uses TRBV28 with TRBJ2-1; D perhaps matches TRBD2 (5 bases). Germline V lookup: CDR1 MDHEN, CDR2 SYDVKM. Trimming cost V 7 bases and J 4 bases, with 14 bases left between them. The CDR3 loop spans 14 amino acids. CDR3: CASTPVGDYNEQFF. For the CDR3, the DNA is TGTGCCAGCACCCCGGTGGGAGATTACAATGAGCAGTTCTTC.

As to this clonotype: One end of the junction fails to match germline, which may point to a read error. This chain links TRBV3-1 with TRBJ1-2; D ambiguous. Germline lookup yields CDR1 LGHDT and CDR2 YNNKEL (reference sequence). The CDR3 is 15 amino acids. The CDR3: CASSQVGVSNNGYTF. In DNA form, the CDR3 reads TGTGCCAGCAGCCAAGTGGGCGTGAGTAACAATGGCTACACCTTC.

The gene calls are TRBV7-9 and TRBJ1-2, with D maybe TRBD1 (6 bases). This CDR3 has 14 amino acids. Germline assignment: CDR1 SEHNR and CDR2 FQNEAQ (reference sequence). Between the trimmed V and J ends, which lost 6 bases and 0 bases, there was a span of 11 bases. This CDR3 reads CASSGGRSNYGYTF. The CDR3 nucleotides are TGTGCCAGCAGTGGGGGGCGGTCTAACTATGGCTACACCTTC. The variable domain in full, with the rest retrieved from reference TRBV7-9 and TRBJ1-2, is DTGVSQNPRHKITKRGQNVTFRCDPISEHNRLYWYRQTLGQGPEFLTYFQNEAQLEKSRLLSDRFSAERPKGSFSTLEIQRTEQGDSAMYLCASSGGRSNYGYTFGSGTRLTVV.

The V gene is TRBV4-1, the J gene TRBJ1-2, with D hard to call. CDR1 MGHRA and CDR2 YSYEKL come from the germline V gene. There are 14 residues in the CDR3. Trimming left V 4 bases short and J 4 bases short, with 13 bases between. CDR3 bases: TGCGCCAGCAGCCCCGGGCCCAACGCCTATGGCTACACCTTC. This translates into CASSPGPNAYGYTF.

The sample holds a few counts of this clonotype. The CDR3 coding sequence is TGTGCCAGCAGCTTAAGGAAAGTGGAGACCTTCACCGGGGAGCTGTTTTTT. Protein: CASSLRKVETFTGELFF. The rearrangement links TRBV7-2 to TRBJ2-2, with D unclear. Germline lookup yields CDR1 SGHTA and CDR2 FQGNSA. CDR3 length: 17 amino acids. V lost 2 bases to trimming and J lost 4 bases, with 17 bases between them.

This clonotype was counted at least ten times. A single base separates this from a much larger clone, so it may be a read error. This chain uses TRBV25-1 with TRBJ2-5, with no clear D. Germline CDR1 MGHDK, CDR2 SYGVNS. The germline V and J ends were trimmed by 4 bases and 11 bases, with 14 bases remaining between them. The CDR3 runs to 12 residues. Written as DNA, the CDR3 is TGTGCCAGCAGTGGTGGGATCAATGAGCAGTACTTC. This translates into CASSGGINEQYF.

In its sample, this clonotype was seen a few times. The CDR3 DNA follows: TGTGCCACCGCTCGAGGGGGTGGGGGGTCATCTGGGAATGAGCAGTTCTTC. Translation: CATARGGGGSSGNEQFF. The V gene is TRBV24-1, the J gene TRBJ2-1, with D possibly called TRBD1 or TRBD2 (6 bases each). The CDR3 runs 17 residues. Germline loops: CDR1 KGHDR, CDR2 SFDVKD. Trimming removed 9 bases at V and 7 bases at J, with 27 bases between.